This passage covers 22 T cell receptor beta chains from one sample sequenced in a study of control samples from healthy donors and cancer patients. Only in-frame clones appear in the TCRdb table, and some are missing; sequencing was by immunoSEQ multiplex PCR. Here the sample spans over 150,000 clones, around 93% being singletons. Sequencing was performed on blood. Receptor source: a man aged 18-30 years in good health.

This chain connects TRBV2 to TRBJ2-1, with D unresolved. Between the trimmed V and J ends, which lost 6 bases and 7 bases, there was a span of 7 bases. CDR1 SNHLY and CDR2 FYNNEI come from the germline V gene. CDR3 length: 11 amino acids. The CDR3 DNA is TGTGCCAGCAGGGTGGGGAATGAGCAGTTCTTC. This gives the protein CASRVGNEQFF.

The CDR3 region is CASTASVNTGELFF. In nucleotides, the CDR3 is TGTGCCAGTACGGCTAGCGTGAACACCGGGGAGCTGTTTTTT. The gene calls are TRBV19 and TRBJ2-2; a weak D match, TRBD2 (6 bases). The V end was cut by 7 bases, the J end by 1 base, with 10 bases between. The CDR3 covers 14 residues. The germline CDR1 and CDR2 sequences are LNHDA and SQIVND (reference sequence).

The chain carries TRBV6-5 and TRBJ2-7; D may be TRBD1 or TRBD2 (5 bases each). Deletions cut 2 bases from V and 1 base from J, with 12 bases between. The CDR3 has 15 amino acids. Germline CDR1 is MNHEY and CDR2 is SVGAGI. For the CDR3, the DNA is TGTGCCAGCAGTTACGGGGGATCGGTTTCCTACGAGCAGTACTTC. This codes for CASSYGGSVSYEQYF.

This clone was recorded once. This rearrangement joins TRBV30 to TRBJ1-2; no clear D. V lost 1 base, J lost 1 base, and 1 base lay in between. Germline CDR1 reads GTSNPN; CDR2 reads SVGIG (reference sequence). The CDR3 spans 11 residues. The CDR3, as DNA: TGTGCCTGGAGTGATAACTATGGCTACACCTTC. This translates into CAWSDNYGYTF.

V gene TRBV28 combines with J gene TRBJ2-2, with 9 positions matching TRBD1. The CDR3 runs to 14 residues. With 3 bases clipped from V and 7 bases from J, the junction kept 3 bases outside the gene matches. Germline lookup yields CDR1 MDHEN and CDR2 SYDVKM. As DNA, the CDR3 is TGTGCCAGCAGTTTGACAGGGGGTGGCGGGGAGCTGTTTTTT. Amino acids: CASSLTGGGGELFF.

The genes are TRBV7-2 and TRBJ1-2; 8 nucleotides match TRBD1. CDR3 length: 15 amino acids. Germline-derived CDR1 and CDR2 are SGHTA and FQGNSA. Trimming took 3 bases from V and 5 from J; bases not matched to a gene: 8. CDR3 nucleotide sequence: TGTGCCAGCAGCTTGGGGACAGGTCTTTTATATGGCTACACCTTC. Its translation: CASSLGTGLLYGYTF.

V and J are TRBV5-1 and TRBJ2-7; no firm D call. The CDR3 extends over 13 amino acids. Germline V gene lookup returns CDR1 SGHRS and CDR2 YFSETQ. Trimming cost V 2 bases and J 0 bases, with 6 bases left between them. The CDR3: CASSFMSSYEQYF. CDR3 bases: TGCGCCAGCAGCTTCATGAGCTCCTACGAGCAGTACTTC.

The rearrangement uses TRBV5-1 and TRBJ2-1, with TRBD2 matching 10 bases. CDR3 size: 14 residues. Germline assignment: CDR1 SGHRS and CDR2 YFSETQ. V dropped 4 bases and J dropped 6; count of bases not matched to a gene: 4. CDR3 nucleotides: TGCGCCAGCAGCCCTATAGCGGGGGGCAATGAGCAGTTCTTC. Translation gives CASSPIAGGNEQFF.

The gene calls are TRBV21-1 and TRBJ2-2. TRBV21-1 constitutes a pseudogene. This CDR3 is 15 amino acids long. CDR3 in DNA: TGTGCCAGCAGCAAAGCACCGGGCTACACCGGGGAGCTGTTTTTT. Its protein product is CASSKAPGYTGELFF.

This chain joins TRBV5-1 and TRBJ2-1, with D possibly being TRBD1 or TRBD2 (7 bases each). The CDR3 extends over 14 amino acids. From germline, CDR1 is SGHRS and CDR2 YFSETQ. V shed 4 bases and J shed 5 bases, with 13 bases lying between them. The CDR3 loop reads CASSQQGRDNEQFF. The CDR3 nucleotides read TGCGCCAGCAGCCAACAGGGGAGGGACAATGAGCAGTTCTTC.

The gene calls are TRBV23-1 and TRBJ1-5, with D unclear. TRBV23-1 is noted as an ORF with a role that remains uncertain. The CDR3 covers 16 residues. The V end lost 1 base, the J end lost 0 bases, and 10 bases lay between the germline ends. CDR3 in amino acids: CASSQFWTSSNQPQHF. CDR3 nucleotide sequence: TGCGCCAGCAGTCAATTTTGGACGTCTAGCAATCAGCCCCAGCATTTT.

In its sample, this clone was seen once. The J gene is TRBJ2-7, the V gene TRBV5-1; 11 bases fit TRBD2. The J segment lost 6 bases and the V segment lost 2 bases, leaving 7 bases of the junction unmatched. Germline V gives CDR1 SGHRS, CDR2 YFSETQ. The CDR3 spans 15 residues. The CDR3 here is CASSFIAGGPVEQYF. As DNA, the CDR3 is TGCGCCAGCAGCTTCATAGCGGGGGGGCCGGTCGAGCAGTACTTC.

The chain recombines TRBV3-1 (or the pseudogene TRBV3-2) with TRBJ1-2; D is ambiguous. Germline V lookup: CDR1 LGHDT, CDR2 YNNKEL (reference sequence). The CDR3 runs 11 residues. The V and J ends lost 2 bases and 5 bases respectively, with 3 bases between them. The DNA for the CDR3 is TGTGCCAGCAGCCAATGGTATGGCTACACCTTC. It codes for CASSQWYGYTF.

The chain links TRBV7-3 to TRBJ2-1; D call uncertain. CDR3 length equals 13 residues. V lost 2 bases to trimming and J lost 9 bases, with 11 bases between them. Germline V CDR1 and CDR2: SGHTA, FQGTGA. The CDR3, as DNA: TGTGCCAGCAGCTTATATGGGTCATTTGAGCAGTTCTTC. Translation gives CASSLYGSFEQFF.

V gene TRBV25-1 combines with J gene TRBJ1-1; the D is unclear. Trimming removed 1 base at V and 7 bases at J, with 7 bases between. The germline CDR1 and CDR2 sequences are MGHDK and SYGVNS. This CDR3 region has 12 residues. The CDR3 sequence is CASSEFEREAFF. The CDR3 coding sequence is TGTGCCAGCAGTGAATTCGAGCGTGAAGCTTTCTTT.

The rearrangement links TRBV5-6 to TRBJ1-2; the D gene is possibly TRBD1 (5 bases). CDR3 size: 15 residues. The germline CDR1 and CDR2 sequences are SGHDT and YYEEEE. Trimming left V 3 bases short and J 4 bases short, with 16 bases between. Written as DNA, the CDR3 is TGTGCCAGCAGCTCGGACGGGACCTTGGCCTATGGCTACACCTTC. The encoded protein is CASSSDGTLAYGYTF.

The rearrangement links TRBV7-8 to TRBJ2-2, with TRBD2 matching 7 bases. The V gene end was trimmed by 6 bases and the J gene end by 2 bases; junction bases not matched to a gene: 6. The CDR3 is made up of 15 amino acids. CDR1 is SGHVS and CDR2 is FQNEAQ in the germline V gene. The CDR3, as DNA: TGTGCCAGCAGTTCCGGGACTACTAACACCGGGGAGCTGTTTTTT. It yields the protein CASSSGTTNTGELFF.

The rearrangement uses TRBV18 and TRBJ1-1; D is possibly TRBD1 (5 bases). The ends were cut back, 2 bases at V and 8 bases at J, with 12 bases in the middle. This CDR3 contains 13 residues. The germline CDR1 and CDR2 sequences are KGHSH and LQKENI. The CDR3 loop reads CASSPNYGGEAFF. The DNA of the CDR3 is TGTGCCAGCTCACCAAACTATGGGGGGGAAGCTTTCTTT.

The V and J genes are TRBV28 and TRBJ1-2, with 10 nucleotides matching TRBD1. Looked up from germline, CDR1 is MDHEN and CDR2 is SYDVKM. The CDR3 is 16 residues long. Germline trimming cut 6 bases from V and 8 bases from J; bases unmatched to any gene: 15. CDR3 DNA: TGTGCCAGCAGAGATCGCCCGGGACAGGGGTCGGAAGGCTACACCTTC. Translating gives CASRDRPGQGSEGYTF.

The chain employs TRBV18 and TRBJ1-6; 7 bases are a match to TRBD1. Germline trimming cut 6 bases from V and 8 bases from J; bases unmatched to any gene: 1. CDR1 and CDR2 from the germline V gene are KGHSH and LQKENI. CDR3 size: 12 residues. CDR3 amino acids: CASSQGDSPLHF. For the CDR3, the DNA is TGTGCCAGCTCTCAGGGGGATTCACCCCTCCACTTT.

The V call is TRBV6-5, the J call TRBJ2-5, with D unresolved. Germline CDR1 MNHEY, CDR2 SVGAGI. This CDR3 has 14 amino acids. Trimming cost V 2 bases and J 1 base, with 8 bases left between them. The CDR3 DNA sequence: TGTGCCAGCAGTTACGTCCCAGGCCAAGAGACCCAGTACTTC. The encoded protein is CASSYVPGQETQYF.

With regard to this clone: At the DNA level, this CDR3 is encoded by other sequences in the same sample as well. The chain carries TRBV5-6 and TRBJ1-2; no clear D. Trimming took off 5 bases at V and 4 bases at J, with 21 bases between the two ends. The CDR3 sequence is 16 residues long. Germline CDR1 reads SGHDT; CDR2 reads YYEEEE. In DNA form, the CDR3 reads TGTGCCAGCAGGGCAGAGGATTGGGCTGCCCTCTATGGCTACACCTTC. Protein: CASRAEDWAALYGYTF.